These T cell receptor beta chains were read from a single sample in a study of cytomegalovirus exposure and HLA in healthy donors. Profiling relied on immunoSEQ multiplex PCR, and the TCRdb table lists in-frame clones only, not all of them. Here the sample spans about 120,000 clones, 70% to 80% being singletons. The sequenced sample was PBMCs. These receptor sequences come from a man between 50 and 59 years old in good health and CMV-seropositive. Both conserved end residues are part of each CDR3. Rows give clone size only sometimes, using once, few, many, or a class for an expanded clone.

clone size	V gene	J gene	CDR3 protein
-	TRBV5-1	TRBJ2-3	CASSLAGESAQYF
-	TRBV10-2	TRBJ1-3	CASSPLQGGNTIYF
few	TRBV10-1	TRBJ2-7	CASSAGDGGNEQYF
-	TRBV15	TRBJ2-6	CATSTGGMGANVLTF
-	TRBV5-1	TRBJ2-2	CASSWGQDINTGELFF
-	TRBV2	TRBJ1-5	CASTPQGTGQPQHF
-	TRBV19	TRBJ2-7	CASSIESGRSYEQYF
-	TRBV28	TRBJ1-2	CASSAGDGANYGYTF
-	TRBV6-5	TRBJ2-5	CASSYSGDPSGQYF
-	TRBV5-4	TRBJ2-1	CASSFSRVDEQFF
-	TRBV28	TRBJ2-7	CASSSGQRSYEQYF
-	TRBV5-1	TRBJ2-5	CASSLEPSGDQETQYF
-	TRBV6-6	TRBJ2-3	CASSWGSGTTDTQYF
-	TRBV9	TRBJ1-4	CASSVEPGSEKLFF
-	TRBV12-5	TRBJ2-7	CASGPAGPYEQYF
-	TRBV14	TRBJ2-3	CASRPTRSSTDTQYF
-	TRBV9	TRBJ1-3	CASSVAGAGNTIYF
-	TRBV19	TRBJ2-5	CASNRGDRETQYF
-	TRBV7-6	TRBJ2-5	CASSFTTDEIQYF
-	TRBV7-9	TRBJ2-7	CASARSSGAHYEQYF
-	TRBV5-4	TRBJ2-3	CASSPGQGLALTDTQYF
-	TRBV7-9	TRBJ1-3	CASSPPARGEGNTIYF
-	TRBV30	TRBJ1-1	CAFHRGGTEAFF
-	TRBV19	TRBJ2-7	CASSSGQGPYEQYF
-	TRBV30	TRBJ1-2	CAWSLGQSYGYTF
-	TRBV5-1	TRBJ1-2	CASSLVGRRQNGYTF
once	TRBV18	TRBJ1-1	CASSPGLLLSEAFF
-	TRBV10-3	TRBJ2-3	CAITSGALGTDTQYF
-	TRBV29-1	TRBJ2-3	CSVEVWGQGTDTQYF
-	TRBV29-1	TRBJ1-4	CSVRQDATNEKLFF
-	TRBV10-3	TRBJ2-1	CAISESIGGEQFF
-	TRBV5-6	TRBJ2-7	CASSRGLDENYEQYF
few	TRBV5-1	TRBJ1-3	CASSLTGISGNTIYF
-	TRBV6-5	TRBJ1-4	CASSSQTGAVREKLFF
-	TRBV5-4	TRBJ2-7	CASSAGHDSEQYF
-	TRBV5-6	TRBJ2-7	CASRWDGLPQHEQYF
-	TRBV5-1	TRBJ1-1	CASSLDIRTEAFF
-	TRBV28	TRBJ1-5	CASSLGGQGLNQPQHF
-	TRBV6-1	TRBJ2-7	CASIKQSGGDHEQYF
-	TRBV30	TRBJ2-2	CAWSQLRSAGAEGELFF
-	TRBV6-1	TRBJ1-1	CAAPGPGGKVTEAFF
-	TRBV6-5	TRBJ1-1	CASRGPGLENTEAFF
once	TRBV15	TRBJ2-7	CATSRDRDWNLEYF